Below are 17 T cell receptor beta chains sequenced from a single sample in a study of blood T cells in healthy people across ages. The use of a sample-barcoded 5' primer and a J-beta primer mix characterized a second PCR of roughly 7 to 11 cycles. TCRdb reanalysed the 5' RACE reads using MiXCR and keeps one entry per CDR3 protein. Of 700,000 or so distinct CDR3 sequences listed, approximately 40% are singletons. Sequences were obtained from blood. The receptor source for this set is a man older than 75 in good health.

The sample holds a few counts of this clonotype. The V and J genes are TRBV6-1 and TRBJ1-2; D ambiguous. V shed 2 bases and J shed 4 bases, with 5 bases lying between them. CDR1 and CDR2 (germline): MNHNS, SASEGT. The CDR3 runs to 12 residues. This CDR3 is CASSERAYGYTF. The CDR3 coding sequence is TGTGCCAGCAGTGAACGCGCCTATGGCTACACCTTC.

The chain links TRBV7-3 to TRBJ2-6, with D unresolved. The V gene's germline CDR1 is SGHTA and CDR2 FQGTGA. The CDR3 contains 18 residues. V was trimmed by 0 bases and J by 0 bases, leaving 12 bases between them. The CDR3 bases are TGTGCCAGCAGCTTAACGGCTCAGGTAGCCTCTGGGGCCAACGTCCTGACTTTC. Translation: CASSLTAQVASGANVLTF. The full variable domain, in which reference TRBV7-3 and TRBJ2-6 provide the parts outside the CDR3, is GAGVSQTPSNKVTEKGKYVELRCDPISGHTALYWYRQSLGQGPEFLIYFQGTGAADDSGLPNDRFFAVRPEGSVSTLKIQRTERGDSAVYLCASSLTAQVASGANVLTFGAGSRLTVL.

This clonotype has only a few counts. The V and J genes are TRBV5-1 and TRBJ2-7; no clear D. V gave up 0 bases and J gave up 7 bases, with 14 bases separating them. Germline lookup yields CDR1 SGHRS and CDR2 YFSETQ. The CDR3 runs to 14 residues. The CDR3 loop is CASSLDGLGNEQYF. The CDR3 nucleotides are TGCGCCAGCAGCTTGGACGGCTTAGGGAATGAGCAGTACTTC.

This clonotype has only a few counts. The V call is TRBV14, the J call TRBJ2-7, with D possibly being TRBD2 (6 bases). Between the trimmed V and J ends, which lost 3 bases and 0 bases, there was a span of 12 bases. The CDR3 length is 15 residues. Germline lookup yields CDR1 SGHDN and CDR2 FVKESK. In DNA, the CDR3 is TGTGCCAGCAGCCACCGGGACGGGAGCTCCTACGAGCAGTACTTC. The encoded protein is CASSHRDGSSYEQYF.

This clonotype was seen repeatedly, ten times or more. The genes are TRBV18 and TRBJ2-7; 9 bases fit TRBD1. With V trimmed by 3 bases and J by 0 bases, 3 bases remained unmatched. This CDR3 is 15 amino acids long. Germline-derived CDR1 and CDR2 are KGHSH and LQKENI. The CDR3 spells CASSPGTGSSYEQYF. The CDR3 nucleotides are TGTGCCAGCTCACCGGGGACAGGGAGCTCCTACGAGCAGTACTTC.

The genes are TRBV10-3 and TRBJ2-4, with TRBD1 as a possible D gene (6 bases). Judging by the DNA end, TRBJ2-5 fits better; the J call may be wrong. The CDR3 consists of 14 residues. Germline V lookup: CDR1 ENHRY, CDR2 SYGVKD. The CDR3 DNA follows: TGTGCCATCAGTGAGTCAACAGGGCAAGAGACCCAGTACTTC. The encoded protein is CAISESTGQETQYF.

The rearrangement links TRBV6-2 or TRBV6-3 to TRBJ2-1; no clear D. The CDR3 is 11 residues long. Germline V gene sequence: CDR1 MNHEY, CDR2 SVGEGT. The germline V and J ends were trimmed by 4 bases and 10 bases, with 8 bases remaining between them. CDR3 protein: CASSSVWEQFF. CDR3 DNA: TGTGCCAGCAGTTCGGTTTGGGAGCAGTTCTTC.

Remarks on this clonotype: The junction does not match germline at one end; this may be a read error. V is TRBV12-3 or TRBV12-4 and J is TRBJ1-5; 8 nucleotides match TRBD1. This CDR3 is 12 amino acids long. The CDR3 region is CVSSGQGQPQHF. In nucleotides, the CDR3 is TGTGTCAGCAGCGGACAGGGCCAGCCCCAGCATTTT.

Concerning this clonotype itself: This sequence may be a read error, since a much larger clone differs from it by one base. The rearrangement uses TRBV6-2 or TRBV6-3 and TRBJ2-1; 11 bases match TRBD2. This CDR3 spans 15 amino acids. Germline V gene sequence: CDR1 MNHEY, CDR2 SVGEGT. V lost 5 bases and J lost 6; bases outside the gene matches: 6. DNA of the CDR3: TGTGCCAGCAGTCGATGGACTAGCGGGCCCAATGAGCAGTTCTTC. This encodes CASSRWTSGPNEQFF.

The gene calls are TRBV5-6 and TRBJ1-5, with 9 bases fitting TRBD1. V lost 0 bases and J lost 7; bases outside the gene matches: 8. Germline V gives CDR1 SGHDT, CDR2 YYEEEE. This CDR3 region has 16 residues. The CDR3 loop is CASSLGVGTGNQPQHF. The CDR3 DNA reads TGTGCCAGCAGCTTGGGGGTCGGGACAGGGAACCAGCCCCAGCATTTT.

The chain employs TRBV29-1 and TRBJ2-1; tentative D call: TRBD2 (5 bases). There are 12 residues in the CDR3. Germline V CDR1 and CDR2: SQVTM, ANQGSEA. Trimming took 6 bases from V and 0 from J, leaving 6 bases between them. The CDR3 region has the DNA TGCAGCGTGGACTGCTCCTACAATGAGCAGTTCTTC. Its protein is CSVDCSYNEQFF.

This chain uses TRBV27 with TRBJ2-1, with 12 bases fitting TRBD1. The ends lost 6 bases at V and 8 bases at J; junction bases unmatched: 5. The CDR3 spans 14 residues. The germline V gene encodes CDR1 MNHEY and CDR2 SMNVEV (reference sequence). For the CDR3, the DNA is TGTGCCAGCAGACGCGGGACAGGGGGCTATGAGCAGTTCTTC. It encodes CASRRGTGGYEQFF.

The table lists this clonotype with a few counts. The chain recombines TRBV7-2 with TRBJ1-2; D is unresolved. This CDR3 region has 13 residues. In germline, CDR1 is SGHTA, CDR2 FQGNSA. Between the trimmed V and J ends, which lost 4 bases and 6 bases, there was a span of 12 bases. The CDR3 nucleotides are TGTGCCAGCAGCTCGGGTCCCTGGGATGGCTACACCTTC. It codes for CASSSGPWDGYTF.

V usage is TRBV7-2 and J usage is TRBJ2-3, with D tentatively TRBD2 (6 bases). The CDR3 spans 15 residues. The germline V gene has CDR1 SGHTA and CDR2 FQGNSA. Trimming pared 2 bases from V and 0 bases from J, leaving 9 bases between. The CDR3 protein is CASSLSSGSTDTQYF. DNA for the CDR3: TGTGCCAGCAGCTTATCCAGCGGGAGCACAGATACGCAGTATTTT. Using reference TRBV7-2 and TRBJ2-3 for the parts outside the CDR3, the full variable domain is GAGVSQSPSNKVTEKGKDVELRCDPISGHTALYWYRQSLGQGLEFLIYFQGNSAPDKSGLPSDRFSAERTGGSVSTLTIQRTQQEDSAVYLCASSLSSGSTDTQYFGPGTRLTVL.

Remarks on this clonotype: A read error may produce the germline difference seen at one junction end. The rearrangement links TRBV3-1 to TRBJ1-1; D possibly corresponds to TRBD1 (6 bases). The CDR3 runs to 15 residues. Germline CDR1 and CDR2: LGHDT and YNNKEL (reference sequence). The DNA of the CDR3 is TGTGCCGGCAGCCTAAACGGGGGCATGAACACTGAAGCTTTCTTT. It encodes CAGSLNGGMNTEAFF.

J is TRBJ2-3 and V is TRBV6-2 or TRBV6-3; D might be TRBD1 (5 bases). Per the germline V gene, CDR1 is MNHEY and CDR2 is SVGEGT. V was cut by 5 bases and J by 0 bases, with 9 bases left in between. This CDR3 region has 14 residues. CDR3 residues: CASSKQASTDTQYF. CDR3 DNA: TGTGCCAGCAGTAAACAGGCCAGCACAGATACGCAGTATTTT.

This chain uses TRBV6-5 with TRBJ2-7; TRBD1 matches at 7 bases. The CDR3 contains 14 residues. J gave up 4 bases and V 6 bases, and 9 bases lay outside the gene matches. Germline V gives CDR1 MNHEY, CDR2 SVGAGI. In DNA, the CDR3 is TGTGCCAGCAGGGAACCGGGACAGACGTACGAGCAGTACTTC. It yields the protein CASREPGQTYEQYF.